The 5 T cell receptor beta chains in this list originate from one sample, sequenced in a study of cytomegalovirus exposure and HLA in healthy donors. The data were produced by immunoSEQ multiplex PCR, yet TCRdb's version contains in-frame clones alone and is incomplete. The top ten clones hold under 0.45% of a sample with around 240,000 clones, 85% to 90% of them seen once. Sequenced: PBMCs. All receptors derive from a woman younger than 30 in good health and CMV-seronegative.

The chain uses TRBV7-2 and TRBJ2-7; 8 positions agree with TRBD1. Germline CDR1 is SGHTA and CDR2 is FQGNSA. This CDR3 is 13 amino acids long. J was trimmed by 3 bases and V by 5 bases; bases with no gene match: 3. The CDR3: CASSADRGYEQYF. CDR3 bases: TGTGCCAGCAGCGCCGACAGGGGCTACGAGCAGTACTTC.

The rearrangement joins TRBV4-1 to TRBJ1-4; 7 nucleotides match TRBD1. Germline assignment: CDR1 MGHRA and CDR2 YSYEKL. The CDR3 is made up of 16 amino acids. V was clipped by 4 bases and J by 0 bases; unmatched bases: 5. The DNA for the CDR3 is TGCGCCAGCAGCCGGAGGGACAGTGCAACTAATGAAAAACTGTTTTTT. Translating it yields CASSRRDSATNEKLFF.

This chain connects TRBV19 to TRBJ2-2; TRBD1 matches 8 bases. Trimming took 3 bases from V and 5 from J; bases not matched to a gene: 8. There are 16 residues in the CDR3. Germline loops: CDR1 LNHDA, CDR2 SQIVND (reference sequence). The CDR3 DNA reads TGTGCCAGTAGTATTTTCTCGGGACAGGCTACCGGGGAGCTGTTTTTT. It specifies CASSIFSGQATGELFF.

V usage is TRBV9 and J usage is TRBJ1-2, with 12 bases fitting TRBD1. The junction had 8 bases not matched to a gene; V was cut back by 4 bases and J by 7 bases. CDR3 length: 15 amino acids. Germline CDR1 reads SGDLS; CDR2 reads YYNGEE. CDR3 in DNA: TGTGCCAGCAGCAGAGCCGGGACAGGGGGCAGTGGCTACACCTTC. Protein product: CASSRAGTGGSGYTF.

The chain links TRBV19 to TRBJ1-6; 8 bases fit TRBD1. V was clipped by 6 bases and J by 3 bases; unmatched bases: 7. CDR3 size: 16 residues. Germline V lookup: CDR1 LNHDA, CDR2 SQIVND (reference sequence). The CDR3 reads CASRPGQALYNSPLHF. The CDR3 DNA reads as TGTGCCAGTAGACCGGGACAGGCCCTCTATAATTCACCCCTCCACTTT.